This T cell receptor beta chain was captured by sequencing in a study of blood T cell repertoires in COVID-19. Study summary: The United States, Italy and Spain supplied acute and convalescent COVID-19 samples. T cells, B-cell-depleted T cells, or PBMCs provided the cDNA or gDNA that served as material.

The authors' processing: Nucleated cell counts were estimated from reference gene primer amplification. Using immunoSEQ multiplex PCR, the repertoire was profiled, and TCRdb retains in-frame clones only, with some absent. For V, J and clone size, that table is used; D and trimming come from the DNA. This table holds about 150,000 clones, roughly 78% found once. CDR1 is SGHNT, CDR2 YENEEA, per germline. V was cut by 0 bases and J by 7 bases, with 18 bases left in between. This CDR3 region has 17 residues. The genes are TRBV11-3 and TRBJ2-2, with D maybe TRBD2 (7 bases). The sequence was obtained from an elderly man with acute or convalescent COVID-19. Input material: peripheral blood. The CDR3 is CASSLETFGGRIGELFF. DNA for the CDR3: TGTGCCAGCAGCTTAGAGACGTTCGGGGGGCGAATCGGGGAGCTGTTTTTT. Full variable domain (rest looked up from reference TRBV11-3 and TRBJ2-2): EAGVVQSPRYKIIEKKQPVAFWCNPISGHNTLYWYLQNLGQGPELLIRYENEEAVDDSQLPKDRFSAERLKGVDSTLKIQPAELGDSAVYLCASSLETFGGRIGELFFGEGSRLTVL.